One sample yielded the 15 T cell receptor beta chains listed below, sequenced in a study of T cell changes during pregnancy in multiple sclerosis. Assay used: immunoSEQ multiplex PCR; TCRdb lists only in-frame clones, some missing. The table has about 92,000 clones, approximately 95% seen once; the top ten hold approximately 4.5%. Sequences were derived from peripheral blood, sampled in the first trimester of pregnancy. These receptors came from a female donor with multiple sclerosis, enrolled in a pregnancy study.

V is TRBV15 and J is TRBJ2-7; the match to TRBD1 covers 8 bases. Germline V gives CDR1 LNHNV, CDR2 YYDKDF (reference sequence). V lost 0 bases to trimming and J lost 3 bases; unmatched junction nucleotides: 13. The CDR3 length is 18 residues. CDR3 coding DNA: TGTGCCACCAGCAGAGATCAGTGGCGGATTACAGGGGGCTACGAGCAGTACTTC. The encoded protein is CATSRDQWRITGGYEQYF.

The J gene is TRBJ1-2, the V gene TRBV6-1; 7 nucleotides agree with TRBD1. This CDR3 comprises 14 residues. The V gene end was trimmed by 3 bases and the J gene end by 5 bases; junction bases not matched to a gene: 6. Germline V gives CDR1 MNHNS, CDR2 SASEGT. In DNA, the CDR3 is TGTGCCAGCAGTGATATGGGACAGTCTTATGGCTACACCTTC. Amino acids: CASSDMGQSYGYTF.

This chain uses TRBV27 with TRBJ2-1; 9 positions match TRBD2. Germline V gene sequence: CDR1 MNHEY, CDR2 SMNVEV (reference sequence). After removal of 3 bases from V and 7 bases from J, the junction contained 4 bases not matched to a gene. The CDR3 spans 14 residues. The CDR3 DNA follows: TGTGCCAGCAGTTTGGCGGGGGGGCTTAATGAGCAGTTCTTC. Translating gives CASSLAGGLNEQFF.

The chain joins TRBV7-9 to TRBJ1-1; D unresolved. Germline CDR1 and CDR2: SEHNR and FQNEAQ (reference sequence). Trimming cost V 1 base and J 5 bases, with 17 bases left between them. The CDR3 sequence is 16 residues long. The chain's CDR3 is CASSLDPPGDGTEAFF. The CDR3 DNA reads TGTGCCAGCAGCTTAGACCCCCCCGGGGATGGGACTGAAGCTTTCTTT.

The V gene is TRBV9, the J gene TRBJ2-1; perhaps TRBD2 as D (7 bases). Germline V gene sequence: CDR1 SGDLS, CDR2 YYNGEE. The CDR3 runs 14 residues. V gave up 5 bases and J gave up 9 bases, with 18 bases separating them. The CDR3 region is CASSLGGALPEQFF. CDR3 sequence (DNA): TGTGCCAGCAGTCTGGGGGGGGCGTTACCTGAGCAGTTCTTC.

The chain has TRBV21-1 and TRBJ1-5; TRBD1 was called by the table and not checked on the DNA. TRBV21-1 is an annotated pseudogene. This CDR3 region has 16 residues. CDR3 coding DNA: TGTGCCAGCAGCAAGGACAGGGATTATAGCAATCAGCCCCAGCATTTT. It encodes CASSKDRDYSNQPQHF.

V is TRBV7-3 and J is TRBJ2-1, with 8 bases that match TRBD2. J lost 10 bases, V lost 2 bases, and 4 bases had no gene match. Looked up from germline, CDR1 is SGHTA and CDR2 is FQGTGA. The CDR3 extends over 13 amino acids. CDR3 protein: CASSLAVAGEQFF. CDR3 DNA: TGTGCCAGCAGCTTAGCGGTAGCGGGGGAGCAGTTCTTC.

This clone was detected only once. This CDR3 reads CASSTNDRGPDTQYF. The CDR3 region has the DNA TGTGCCAGCAGTACAAACGACAGGGGTCCAGATACGCAGTATTTT. The chain joins TRBV27 to TRBJ2-3; TRBD1 matches at 8 bases. CDR1 is MNHEY, CDR2 SMNVEV, per germline (reference sequence). The CDR3 is 15 residues long. V trimming: 5 bases; J trimming: 4 bases; junction bases outside the gene matches: 8.

The chain is built from TRBV4-2 and TRBJ2-3, with 8 bases that match TRBD2. Trimming cost V 0 bases and J 3 bases; bases outside gene matches: 14. The V gene's germline CDR1 is LGHNA and CDR2 YNFKEQ. CDR3 size: 19 residues. The CDR3 protein is CASSQDRAAGGPRTDTQYF. For the CDR3, the DNA is TGTGCCAGCAGCCAAGATAGGGCGGCGGGGGGCCCACGGACAGATACGCAGTATTTT.

The chain joins TRBV19 to TRBJ1-5; TRBD1 aligns across 9 bases. The CDR3 consists of 15 residues. V lost 6 bases and J lost 3; bases outside the gene matches: 6. Germline V lookup: CDR1 LNHDA, CDR2 SQIVND (reference sequence). CDR3 DNA: TGTGCCAGTAGCCCGACAGGGGGAACCAATCAGCCCCAGCATTTT. Translating it yields CASSPTGGTNQPQHF. The complete variable domain, with remaining parts taken from reference TRBV19 and TRBJ1-5, reads DGGITQSPKYLFRKEGQNVTLSCEQNLNHDAMYWYRQDPGQGLRLIYYSQIVNDFQKGDIAEGYSVSREKKESFPLTVTSAQKNPTAFYLCASSPTGGTNQPQHFGDGTRLSIL.

V usage is TRBV4-2 and J usage is TRBJ2-1; 7 nucleotides line up with TRBD2. The ends lost 3 bases at V and 8 bases at J; junction bases unmatched: 13. The CDR3 totals 16 residues. Germline V gene data show CDR1 as LGHNA and CDR2 as YNFKEQ. The CDR3 reads CASSQGLGEGSDEQFF. CDR3 DNA sequence: TGTGCCAGCAGCCAGGGTCTAGGGGAGGGGAGCGATGAGCAGTTCTTC.

The CDR3 DNA is TGTGCCACAAAGCACAGGGGGCCGGTAGATACGCAGTATTTT. Encoded protein: CATKHRGPVDTQYF. V gene TRBV15 combines with J gene TRBJ2-3; 9 positions agree with TRBD1. The CDR3 consists of 14 residues. CDR1 LNHNV and CDR2 YYDKDF come from the germline V gene (reference sequence). V trimming: 9 bases; J trimming: 5 bases; junction bases outside the gene matches: 9.

The chain carries TRBV5-1 and TRBJ2-1; 7 bases fit TRBD1. Per the germline V gene, CDR1 is SGHRS and CDR2 is YFSETQ. The CDR3 consists of 13 residues. V was pared by 2 bases and J by 5 bases, with 1 base of the junction left unmatched. The CDR3 sequence: CASSLGTDNEQFF. CDR3 coding DNA: TGCGCCAGCAGCTTAGGGACAGACAATGAGCAGTTCTTC.

The rearrangement uses TRBV10-3 and TRBJ1-2; TRBD1 is a possible D gene (6 bases). The CDR3 length is 12 residues. Germline loops: CDR1 ENHRY, CDR2 SYGVKD. V was clipped by 3 bases and J by 8 bases, with 10 bases between them. The CDR3 DNA follows: TGTGCCATCAGTGATTGGGGGCGCGGCTACACCTTC. Translating gives CAISDWGRGYTF.

The genes are TRBV6-4 and TRBJ1-2, with TRBD1 identical over 9 bases. Losses at the gene ends were 0 bases for V and 5 bases for J; bases not matched to a gene: 7. Looked up from germline, CDR1 is MRHNA and CDR2 is SNTAGT. CDR3 length equals 16 residues. Here the CDR3 DNA reads TGTGCCAGCAGTGACTCCTGGACAGGGGACCCATATGGCTACACCTTC. Translation: CASSDSWTGDPYGYTF.